Described below is a single T cell receptor beta chain sequence and its context. The source of the sample is a study of blood T cell repertoires in COVID-19. Whole-study context: The United States, Italy and Spain were the sources of the acute and convalescent COVID-19 samples. T cells, B-cell-depleted T cells, or PBMCs supplied cDNA or gDNA.

This CDR3 has 13 amino acids. CDR1 is LNHDA and CDR2 is SQIVND in the germline V gene (reference sequence). The ends were cut back, 5 bases at V and 3 bases at J, with 10 bases in the middle. As processed by the authors: Amplification with reference gene primers provided the estimates of nucleated cell counts. Produced via immunoSEQ multiplex PCR; TCRdb's table is partial and in-frame only. V, J and clone size were drawn from that table, and D and trimming were deduced from the DNA. The sample holds 150,000 or so clones, roughly 78% seen once. Sample: peripheral blood. The TCR sequence derives from a human donor with acute or convalescent COVID-19. The donor label of this sample is uncertain. The rearrangement uses TRBV19 and TRBJ1-1, with no clear D. The CDR3 region is CASSLYTDTEAFF. The CDR3, as DNA: TGTGCCAGTAGTTTGTACACCGACACTGAAGCTTTCTTT. The variable domain in full, with the rest retrieved from reference TRBV19 and TRBJ1-1, is DGGITQSPKYLFRKEGQNVTLSCEQNLNHDAMYWYRQDPGQGLRLIYYSQIVNDFQKGDIAEGYSVSREKKESFPLTVTSAQKNPTAFYLCASSLYTDTEAFFGQGTRLTVV.